These 18 T cell receptor beta chains originate from one sample sequenced in a study of glioma-infiltrating T cells. TCR alpha and beta CDR3 regions were amplified from RNA using iRepertoire nested multiplex PCR. MiXCR was run by TCRdb on the multiplex PCR reads, yielding one entry per CDR3 protein. The sample carries about 130,000 distinct CDR3 sequences, around 25% recorded once. Sequenced material: glioma tissue, nonneoplastic brain tissue, or PBMCs (not recorded which). The receptors stem from a human donor with low-grade glioma or glioblastoma, undergoing nonglioma brain surgery, or in good health (not recorded which).

This clonotype occurred many times. The V gene is TRBV28, the J gene TRBJ2-5, with TRBD2 as a possible D gene (5 bases). Germline V gene sequence: CDR1 MDHEN, CDR2 SYDVKM. This CDR3 region has 15 residues. Trimming took off 5 bases at V and 5 bases at J, with 18 bases between the two ends. In DNA, the CDR3 is TGTGCCAGCAGTCCCAACCCCATGACTACGGAGACCCAGTACTTC. This encodes CASSPNPMTTETQYF.

In its sample, this clonotype was seen many times. The chain employs TRBV20-1 and TRBJ2-3, with 9 nucleotides matching TRBD2. Losses at the gene ends were 1 base for V and 5 bases for J; bases not matched to a gene: 7. The CDR3 has 15 residues. CDR1 and CDR2 from the germline V gene are DFQATT and SNEGSKA (reference sequence). The CDR3 spells CSARVASGAIDTQYF. The CDR3 DNA sequence: TGCAGTGCTAGAGTGGCTAGCGGGGCGATAGATACGCAGTATTTT.

This clonotype was detected many times. This rearrangement joins TRBV27 to TRBJ1-5; 7 bases line up with TRBD1. Germline V gives CDR1 MNHEY, CDR2 SMNVEV (reference sequence). V shed 5 bases and J 0 bases; nucleotides not matched to a gene: 13. The length of the CDR3 is 18 residues. CDR3: CASSPDGTENDSNQPQHF. CDR3 sequence (DNA): TGTGCCAGCAGTCCAGACGGGACAGAAAATGATAGCAATCAGCCCCAGCATTTT.

For this clonotype: Germline is not matched at one junction end, which may reflect a read error. V and J are TRBV12-3 or TRBV12-4 and TRBJ2-1; 8 nucleotides line up with TRBD2. The CDR3 totals 16 residues. For the CDR3, the DNA is TGTGCCAGCAGTTCTTCCATTAGCGGGACCTACGATGAGCAGTTCTTC. It yields the protein CASSSSISGTYDEQFF.

In this sample, this clonotype turned up many times. The V call is TRBV20-1, the J call TRBJ1-1; D might be TRBD1 (5 bases). The V gene's germline CDR1 is DFQATT and CDR2 SNEGSKA (reference sequence). CDR3 length equals 11 residues. V lost 5 bases to trimming and J lost 3 bases, with 7 bases between them. The CDR3 loop is CSADSYTEAFF. CDR3 in DNA: TGCAGTGCTGACAGTTACACTGAAGCTTTCTTT.

The V gene is TRBV7-9, the J gene TRBJ1-5; possible D gene TRBD1, 6 bases. From germline, CDR1 is SEHNR and CDR2 FQNEAQ (reference sequence). The V and J ends lost 1 base and 6 bases respectively, with 10 bases between them. CDR3 length: 14 amino acids. CDR3 sequence (DNA): TGTGCCAGCAGCTTAGTGCAGGGGACTCAGCCCCAGCATTTT. It encodes CASSLVQGTQPQHF.

V is TRBV19 and J is TRBJ2-3; possibly TRBD2 for D (5 bases). Germline CDR1 is LNHDA and CDR2 is SQIVND (reference sequence). V was pared by 5 bases and J by 5 bases, with 11 bases between. CDR3 length: 13 amino acids. The CDR3 coding sequence is TGTGCCAGTAGTGATCTCCGGGGAGATACGCAGTATTTT. This encodes CASSDLRGDTQYF.

The chain has TRBV7-8 and TRBJ1-1; TRBD1 is a possible D gene (6 bases). V lost 4 bases and J lost 3, with 9 bases in between. CDR1 is SGHVS and CDR2 is FQNEAQ in the germline V gene. CDR3 size: 13 residues. The DNA for the CDR3 is TGTGCCAGCAGCTCCGGGGGCTACACTGAAGCTTTCTTT. This sequence encodes CASSSGGYTEAFF. Using reference TRBV7-8 and TRBJ1-1 for the parts outside the CDR3, the full variable domain is GAGVSQSPRYKVAKRGQDVALRCDPISGHVSLFWYQQALGQGPEFLTYFQNEAQLDKSGLPSDRFFAERPEGSVSTLKIQRTQQEDSAVYLCASSSGGYTEAFFGQGTRLTVV.

This clonotype was counted between two and nine times. V usage is TRBV28 and J usage is TRBJ2-7, with D perhaps assigned TRBD1 or TRBD2 (5 bases each). Germline V CDR1 and CDR2: MDHEN, SYDVKM. The CDR3 runs 12 residues. V was pared by 2 bases and J by 5 bases, with 7 bases between. In DNA form, the CDR3 reads TGTGCCAGCAGTTTAGGGACCCACGAGCAGTACGTC. This codes for CASSLGTHEQYV.

This clonotype was observed many times. This rearrangement joins TRBV20-1 to TRBJ2-1; 10 bases line up with TRBD2. Germline V gene data show CDR1 as DFQATT and CDR2 as SNEGSKA (reference sequence). After removal of 2 bases from V and 9 bases from J, the junction contained 7 bases not matched to a gene. The CDR3 runs 14 residues. The DNA for the CDR3 is TGCAGTGCTAGAACTACTAGCGGGGTAGGTGAGCAGTTCTTC. Its translation is CSARTTSGVGEQFF.

With respect to this clonotype: This could be a read error, since a much larger clone is one nucleotide away. The chain has TRBV6-1 and TRBJ1-1, with a weak D call TRBD1 (6 bases). V lost 6 bases to trimming and J lost 1 base, with 12 bases between them. From germline, CDR1 is MNHNS and CDR2 SASEGT. This CDR3 spans 14 amino acids. The CDR3 is CASRATGSNTEAFF. The CDR3 DNA is TGTGCCAGCAGAGCGACAGGATCGAACACTGAAGCTTTCTTT.

This clonotype was counted ten times or more. J is TRBJ2-7 and V is TRBV2, with D possibly TRBD2 on 6 matching bases. Trimming removed 6 bases at V and 2 bases at J, with 11 bases between. The CDR3 covers 13 residues. Germline loops: CDR1 SNHLY, CDR2 FYNNEI. The CDR3 DNA sequence: TGTGCCAGCAGAGAGGGACTGGCCTACGAGCAGTACGTC. This sequence encodes CASREGLAYEQYV.

This clonotype was found a few times. J is TRBJ2-5 and V is TRBV4-1; TRBD2 matches at 13 bases. This CDR3 has 16 amino acids. The V gene end was trimmed by 2 bases and the J gene end by 4 bases; junction bases not matched to a gene: 4. CDR1 is MGHRA and CDR2 is YSYEKL in the germline V gene. In DNA form, the CDR3 reads TGCGCCAGCAGCCAACTCCGGACTAGCGGGGGAGAGACCCAGTACTTC. It yields the protein CASSQLRTSGGETQYF.

This clonotype has a count of ten or more. The chain links TRBV18 to TRBJ2-5; D uncertain. This CDR3 has 12 residues. CDR1 and CDR2 (germline): KGHSH, LQKENI. V dropped 2 bases and J dropped 3 bases, with 4 bases sitting between them. CDR3 loop: CASSPLEETQYF. DNA of the CDR3: TGTGCCAGCTCACCATTGGAAGAGACCCAGTACTTC.

V gene TRBV6-1 combines with J gene TRBJ2-7, with a tentative D call TRBD1 (6 bases). Germline V gene data show CDR1 as MNHNS and CDR2 as SASEGT. The CDR3 is 13 amino acids. Trimming pared 10 bases from V and 1 base from J, leaving 14 bases between. The DNA of the CDR3 is TGTGCCATCCATCGAGACAGGTCCTACGAGCAGTACGTC. This sequence encodes CAIHRDRSYEQYV.

This clonotype came up once. This is likely a read error, given that the CDR3 carries no conserved phenylalanine or tryptophan at its end. The chain recombines TRBV6-2 or TRBV6-3 with TRBJ1-1; D unresolved. This CDR3 has 12 residues. Germline values: CDR1 MNHEY, CDR2 SVGEGT. The DNA of the CDR3 is TGTGCCGGCAGTTTAGGTAACACTGAAGCTTTCTCT. It specifies CAGSLGNTEAFS.

In the case of this clonotype: Germline is not matched at one junction end, which may reflect a read error. The chain carries TRBV7-6 and TRBJ2-5; 8 positions agree with TRBD1. This CDR3 region has 14 residues. Germline V gene lookup returns CDR1 SGHVS and CDR2 FNYEAQ. The CDR3: CASSPQGVGETQYF. The CDR3, as DNA: TGTGCTAGCAGCCCACAGGGGGTTGGAGAGACCCAGTACTTC.

The gene calls are TRBV7-2 and TRBJ1-6, with D unresolved. V shed 3 bases and J shed 0 bases, with 15 bases lying between them. This CDR3 has 18 amino acids. In germline, CDR1 is SGHTA, CDR2 FQGNSA. The CDR3 nucleotides read TGTGCCAGCAGCTTTACACCGAACCCGAGCTCCTATAATTCACCCCTCCACTTT. Its protein is CASSFTPNPSSYNSPLHF. Full variable domain (missing parts from reference TRBV7-2 and TRBJ1-6): GAGVSQSPSNKVTEKGKDVELRCDPISGHTALYWYRQSLGQGLEFLIYFQGNSAPDKSGLPSDRFSAERTGGSVSTLTIQRTQQEDSAVYLCASSFTPNPSSYNSPLHFGNGTRLTVT.